This TCR beta chain was sequenced for a study of monozygotic twins with inflammatory bowel disease. Study-level points and caveats: It was in IBD patients that TCRbeta diversity (inverse Simpson) was lower than in healthy co-twins.

The total RNA came straight from whole blood, and T cells were not sorted beforehand. Regarding this clonotype: What it binds is unknown.

This CDR3 comprises 17 residues. CDR1 and CDR2 from the germline V gene are LGHDT and YNNKEL (reference sequence). TCRdb re-analyzed the 5' RACE reads; it lists each CDR3 protein once, without DNA. The sample has a few hundred thousand distinct CDR3 sequences. Sequencing used blood. The TCR originated in a human donor with ulcerative colitis or Crohn's disease, or a healthy co-twin of an affected twin (not recorded which). The J gene is TRBJ2-2, the V gene TRBV3-1; TCRdb picks TRBD1, but there is no DNA to check that call. CDR3 protein: CASSQGRQGTNTGELFF.